One sample yielded the 8 T cell receptor beta chains listed below, sequenced in a study of T-cell memory formation after mild COVID-19. TCRdb re-called the 5' RACE reads through MiXCR, storing one row per CDR3 protein. The sample records 560,000 or so distinct CDR3 sequences, around 15% being singletons. What was sequenced was PBMCs or a T cell subset sorted from them (not recorded which). The receptors come from an adult woman who had mild COVID-19 (a few samples of this study predate the infection). Cell type and time point are not known.

This clonotype showed up many times. The J gene is TRBJ2-3, the V gene TRBV7-9, with a tentative D call TRBD2 (5 bases). The ends were cut back, 4 bases at V and 6 bases at J, with 20 bases in the middle. From germline, CDR1 is SEHNR and CDR2 FQNEAQ (reference sequence). The CDR3 has 16 amino acids. The CDR3 DNA sequence: TGTGCCAGCAGCTCCAGAGCGGCCCACGTTAGGGATACGCAGTATTTT. Translation: CASSSRAAHVRDTQYF. Using reference TRBV7-9 and TRBJ2-3 for the parts outside the CDR3, the full variable domain is DTGVSQNPRHKITKRGQNVTFRCDPISEHNRLYWYRQTLGQGPEFLTYFQNEAQLEKSRLLSDRFSAERPKGSFSTLEIQRTEQGDSAMYLCASSSRAAHVRDTQYFGPGTRLTVL.

The chain has TRBV7-9 and TRBJ1-1; D not certain. The germline V gene has CDR1 SEHNR and CDR2 FQNEAQ (reference sequence). This CDR3 is 12 amino acids long. Deletions cut 3 bases from V and 10 bases from J, with 12 bases between. The CDR3 nucleotides are TGTGCCAGCAGCTTCAATAGTAAGGGAGCTTTCTTT. It is translated as CASSFNSKGAFF.

This clonotype was recorded a few times. This chain uses TRBV7-9 with TRBJ2-5, with D perhaps matching TRBD2 (5 bases). The CDR3 loop spans 15 amino acids. V lost 5 bases, J lost 2 bases, and 15 bases lay in between. Germline V gene lookup returns CDR1 SEHNR and CDR2 FQNEAQ (reference sequence). CDR3: CASSGPAGGQETQYF. For the CDR3, the DNA is TGTGCCAGCAGCGGGCCTGCGGGCGGGCAAGAGACCCAGTACTTC.

The V gene is TRBV9, the J gene TRBJ1-4, with 7 bases aligning to TRBD1. CDR3 length: 16 residues. Germline loops: CDR1 SGDLS, CDR2 YYNGEE. V was clipped by 0 bases and J by 3 bases; unmatched bases: 5. Here the CDR3 reads CASSVASGQPNEKLFF. The DNA for the CDR3 is TGTGCCAGCAGCGTAGCTTCGGGACAGCCTAATGAAAAACTGTTTTTT.

The chain couples TRBV5-1 to TRBJ2-1, with 7 bases lining up with TRBD1. Germline-derived CDR1 and CDR2 are SGHRS and YFSETQ. Germline trimming cut 0 bases from V and 8 bases from J; bases unmatched to any gene: 5. CDR3 size: 14 residues. CDR3 region: CASSLGDRAYEQFF. CDR3 nucleotide sequence: TGCGCCAGCAGCTTGGGTGACAGGGCTTATGAGCAGTTCTTC. Drawing the rest from reference TRBV5-1 and TRBJ2-1, the complete variable domain is KAGVTQTPRYLIKTRGQQVTLSCSPISGHRSVSWYQQTPGQGLQFLFEYFSETQRNKGNFPGRFSGRQFSNSRSEMNVSTLELGDSALYLCASSLGDRAYEQFFGPGTRLTVL.

This chain links TRBV4-1 with TRBJ1-1; a possible D gene is TRBD1 (6 bases). This CDR3 has 14 amino acids. V dropped 2 bases and J dropped 6 bases, with 13 bases sitting between them. The V gene's germline CDR1 is MGHRA and CDR2 YSYEKL. The CDR3: CASSQLPGAAEAFF. The CDR3 nucleotides read TGCGCCAGCAGCCAATTACCAGGGGCGGCTGAAGCTTTCTTT.

This clonotype was seen ten or more times. This chain connects TRBV7-8 to TRBJ1-5; D uncertain. Germline V gene data show CDR1 as SGHVS and CDR2 as FQNEAQ. The CDR3 has 12 residues. V shed 1 base and J shed 7 bases, with 5 bases lying between them. DNA for the CDR3: TGTGCCAGCAGCTTAGTGTGGCAGCCCCAGCATTTT. Its protein is CASSLVWQPQHF.

This rearrangement joins TRBV30 to TRBJ2-7; possibly TRBD1 for D (6 bases). V was clipped by 3 bases and J by 2 bases, with 20 bases between them. The germline CDR1 and CDR2 sequences are GTSNPN and SVGIG (reference sequence). The CDR3 contains 16 residues. DNA for the CDR3: TGTGCCTGGAGCCGACTCGGACCGGACAGAGCCTACGAGCAGTACTTC. Translation gives CAWSRLGPDRAYEQYF.